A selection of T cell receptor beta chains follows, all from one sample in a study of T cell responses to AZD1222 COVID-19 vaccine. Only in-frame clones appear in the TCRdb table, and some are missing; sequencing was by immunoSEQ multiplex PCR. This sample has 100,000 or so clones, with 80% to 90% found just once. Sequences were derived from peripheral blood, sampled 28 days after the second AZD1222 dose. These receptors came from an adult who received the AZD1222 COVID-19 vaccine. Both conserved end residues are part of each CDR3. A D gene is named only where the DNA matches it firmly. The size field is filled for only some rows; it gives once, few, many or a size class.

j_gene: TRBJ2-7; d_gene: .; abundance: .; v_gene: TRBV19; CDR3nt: TGTGCCAGTAACCCGGGTGGGCTCCCGGCGCCCTCCTACGAGCAGTACTTC; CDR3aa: CASNPGGLPAPSYEQYF
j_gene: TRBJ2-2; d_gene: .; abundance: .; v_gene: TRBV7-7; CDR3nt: TGTGCTAGCAGCTTAAAGAACACCGGGGAGCTGTTTTTT; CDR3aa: CASSLKNTGELFF
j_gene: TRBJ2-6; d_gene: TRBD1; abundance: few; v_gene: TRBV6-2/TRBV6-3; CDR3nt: TGTGCCAGCAGCCCGGACAGGGACGTATCTGGGGCCAACGTCCTGACTTTC; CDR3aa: CASSPDRDVSGANVLTF
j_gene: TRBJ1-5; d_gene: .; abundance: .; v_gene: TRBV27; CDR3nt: TGTGCCAGCAGTTTTGGAAGGCGCCTGGGTTTGGATCAGCCCCAGCATTTT; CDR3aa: CASSFGRRLGLDQPQHF
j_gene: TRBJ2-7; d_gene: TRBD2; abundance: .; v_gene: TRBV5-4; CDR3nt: TGTGCCAGCAGCGGAAGAGCGGGAGATGGGTACGAGCAGTACTTC; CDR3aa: CASSGRAGDGYEQYF
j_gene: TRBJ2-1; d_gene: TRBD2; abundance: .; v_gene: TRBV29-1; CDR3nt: TGCAGCGTTGCGGCGGGAGGGCCCTCCAATACTTACAATGAGCAGTTCTTC; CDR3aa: CSVAAGGPSNTYNEQFF
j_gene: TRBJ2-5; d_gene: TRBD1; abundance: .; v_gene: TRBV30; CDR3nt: TGTGCCTGGATGGACAGGGGGCATGAGACCCAGTACTTC; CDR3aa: CAWMDRGHETQYF
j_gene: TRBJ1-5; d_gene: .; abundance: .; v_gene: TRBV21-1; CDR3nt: TGTGCCAGCAGTCCTAATCAGCCCCAGCATTTT; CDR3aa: CASSPNQPQHF
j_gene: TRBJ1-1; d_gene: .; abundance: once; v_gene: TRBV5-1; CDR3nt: TGCGCCAGCAGCTTAGGCCAGATAAGACGGAACACTGAAGCTTTCTTT; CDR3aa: CASSLGQIRRNTEAFF
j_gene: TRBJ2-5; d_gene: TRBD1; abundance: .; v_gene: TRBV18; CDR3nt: TGTGCCAGCTCGAGCTTGACAGGGGTCTTCGAGACCCAGTACTTC; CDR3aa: CASSSLTGVFETQYF
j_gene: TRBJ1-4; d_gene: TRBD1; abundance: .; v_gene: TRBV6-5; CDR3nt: TGTGCCAGCAGGACGGTCAGGGGGCAAATGTTTTTT; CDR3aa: CASRTVRGQMFF
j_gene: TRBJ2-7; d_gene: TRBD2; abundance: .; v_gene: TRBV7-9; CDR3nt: TGTGCCAGCAGCTTATCTTGGACTAGCGGGAGTGGGACCTACGAGCAGTACTTC; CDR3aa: CASSLSWTSGSGTYEQYF
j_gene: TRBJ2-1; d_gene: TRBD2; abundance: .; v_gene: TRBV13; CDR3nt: TGTGCCAGCAGCTCGGGGACTAGCGGGGGCTCCGCCTACAATGAGCAGTTCTTC; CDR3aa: CASSSGTSGGSAYNEQFF
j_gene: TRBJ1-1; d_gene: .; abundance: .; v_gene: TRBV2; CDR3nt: TGTGCCAGCAGTGAAAATGGAGCCACTGAAGCTTTCTTT; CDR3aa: CASSENGATEAFF
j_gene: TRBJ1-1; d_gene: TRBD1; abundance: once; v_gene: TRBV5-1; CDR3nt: TGCGCCAGCAGCTCCGACAGGGGACGGACTGAAGCTTTCTTT; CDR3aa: CASSSDRGRTEAFF
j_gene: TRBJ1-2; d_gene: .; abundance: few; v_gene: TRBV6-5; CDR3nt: TGTGCCAGCAGTCCTCTACAGGGAGGGGATGGCTACACCTTC; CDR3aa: CASSPLQGGDGYTF
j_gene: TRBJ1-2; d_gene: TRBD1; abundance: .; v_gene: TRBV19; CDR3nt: TGTGCCAGTGGACCTCAGGGGGCTAACTATGGCTACACCTTC; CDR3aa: CASGPQGANYGYTF
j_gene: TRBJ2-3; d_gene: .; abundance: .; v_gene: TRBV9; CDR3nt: TGTGCCAGCAGCGTAGAAGCGAGAACAGATACGCAGTATTTT; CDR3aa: CASSVEARTDTQYF
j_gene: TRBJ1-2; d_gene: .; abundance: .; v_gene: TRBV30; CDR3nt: TGTGCTCGGGCACAGGGTTATGGCTACACCTTC; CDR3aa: CARAQGYGYTF
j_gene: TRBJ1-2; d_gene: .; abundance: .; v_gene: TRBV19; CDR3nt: TGTGCCAGTAGTTCTCGAGGACGGACCTATGGCTACACCTTC; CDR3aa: CASSSRGRTYGYTF
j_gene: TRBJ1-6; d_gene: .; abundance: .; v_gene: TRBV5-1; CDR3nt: TGCGCCAGCACCCCTGGGTCCTATAATTCACCCCTCCACTTT; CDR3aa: CASTPGSYNSPLHF
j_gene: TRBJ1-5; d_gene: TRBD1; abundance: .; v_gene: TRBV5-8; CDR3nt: TGTGCCAGCAGCGCGGGGACAGGGCGCAATCAGCCCCAGCATTTT; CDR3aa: CASSAGTGRNQPQHF
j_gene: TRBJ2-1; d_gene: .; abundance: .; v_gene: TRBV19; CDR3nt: TGTGCCAGTAGTTCCCCGGCGGACCCAATCAATGAGCAGTTCTTC; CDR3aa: CASSSPADPINEQFF
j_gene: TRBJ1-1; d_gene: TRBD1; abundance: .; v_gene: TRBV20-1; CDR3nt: TGCAGTGCTAAGACAGGGGTTGAAGCTTTCTTT; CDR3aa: CSAKTGVEAFF